The 22 T cell receptor beta chains reported below all come from one sample, sequenced in a study of cytomegalovirus exposure and HLA in healthy donors. In the PCR, 60 Vbeta and 13 Jbeta primers were used. Measured with immunoSEQ multiplex PCR; TCRdb has only the in-frame clones, and not every one. This sample contains 40,000 to 60,000 clones. The sample was PBMCs. The receptor set was obtained from a male donor in good health and CMV-seropositive.

V and J are TRBV2 and TRBJ1-2; D remains unclear. The ends were cut back, 4 bases at V and 0 bases at J, with 12 bases in the middle. CDR1 and CDR2 (germline): SNHLY, FYNNEI. CDR3 length: 15 residues. The CDR3 here is CASSGHLLANYGYTF. In DNA, the CDR3 is TGTGCCAGCAGTGGACACCTCTTAGCTAACTATGGCTACACCTTC.

The J gene is TRBJ2-5, the V gene TRBV6-5; D might be TRBD2 (6 bases). The CDR3 consists of 13 residues. CDR1 and CDR2 from the germline V gene are MNHEY and SVGAGI. V lost 7 bases and J lost 1, with 10 bases in between. CDR3: CASTRDSQETQYF. The CDR3 bases are TGTGCCAGCACCCGGGACTCCCAAGAGACCCAGTACTTC.

This chain connects TRBV29-1 to TRBJ2-7; tentatively, D is TRBD1 (5 bases). The V end lost 7 bases, the J end lost 5 bases, and 12 bases lay between the germline ends. The CDR3 consists of 11 residues. Per germline, CDR1 SQVTM and CDR2 ANQGSEA. CDR3 amino acids: CSGAGLNEQYF. The CDR3, as DNA: TGCAGCGGCGCAGGGTTGAACGAGCAGTACTTC.

This chain joins TRBV2 and TRBJ2-5; D ambiguous. Trimming pared 7 bases from V and 3 bases from J, leaving 12 bases between. The CDR3 loop spans 13 amino acids. The V gene's germline CDR1 is SNHLY and CDR2 FYNNEI. The CDR3 protein is CASTDGLEETQYF. The CDR3 nucleotides are TGTGCCAGCACCGACGGGTTGGAAGAGACCCAGTACTTC.

The rearrangement joins TRBV5-1 to TRBJ1-5; 10 bases align to TRBD1. CDR1 SGHRS and CDR2 YFSETQ come from the germline V gene. CDR3 size: 14 residues. After removal of 3 bases from V and 5 bases from J, the junction contained 2 bases not matched to a gene. The CDR3 is CASSSGQGDQPQHF. The DNA of the CDR3 is TGCGCCAGCAGCTCCGGACAGGGGGATCAGCCCCAGCATTTT.

The V and J genes are TRBV7-6 and TRBJ2-5, with no clear D. Trimming took off 0 bases at V and 2 bases at J, with 13 bases between the two ends. Per germline, CDR1 SGHVS and CDR2 FNYEAQ. The CDR3 sequence is 16 residues long. CDR3 amino acids: CASSLAPYSMQETQYF. CDR3 bases: TGTGCCAGCAGCTTAGCGCCATACAGCATGCAAGAGACCCAGTACTTC.

The chain is built from TRBV18 and TRBJ2-3; perhaps TRBD1 as D (5 bases). Deletions cut 6 bases from V and 6 bases from J, with 16 bases between. From germline, CDR1 is KGHSH and CDR2 LQKENI. The CDR3 has 14 residues. The DNA of the CDR3 is TGTGCCAGCTCGCCCAGACAGAACTCGGATACGCAGTATTTT. This gives the protein CASSPRQNSDTQYF. Supplemented by reference TRBV18 and TRBJ2-3, the full variable domain reads NAGVMQNPRHLVRRRGQEARLRCSPMKGHSHVYWYRQLPEEGLKFMVYLQKENIIDESGMPKERFSAEFPKEGPSILRIQQVVRGDSAAYFCASSPRQNSDTQYFGPGTRLTVL.

The chain couples TRBV2 to TRBJ1-3, with D hard to call. Germline V lookup: CDR1 SNHLY, CDR2 FYNNEI. The CDR3 runs to 14 residues. Trimming removed 7 bases at V and 0 bases at J, with 10 bases between. CDR3 DNA sequence: TGTGCCAGCACACAGTCTATCTCTGGAAACACCATATATTTT. It encodes CASTQSISGNTIYF.

J is TRBJ1-1 and V is TRBV30, with D tentatively TRBD1 (5 bases). Germline V lookup: CDR1 GTSNPN, CDR2 SVGIG (reference sequence). The CDR3 extends over 14 amino acids. Deletions cut 0 bases from V and 2 bases from J, with 10 bases between. As DNA, the CDR3 is TGTGCCTGGAGTGTAGGGGCAGACAACACTGAAGCTTTCTTT. This sequence encodes CAWSVGADNTEAFF.

The gene calls are TRBV27 and TRBJ2-3; perhaps TRBD2 as D (5 bases). Per germline, CDR1 MNHEY and CDR2 SMNVEV (reference sequence). The V gene lost 6 bases and the J gene lost 2 bases, with 18 bases spanning the gap. The CDR3 is made up of 16 amino acids. The CDR3 region is CASSLAEAGLTDTQYF. CDR3 DNA: TGTGCCAGCAGCTTGGCGGAGGCAGGTCTCACAGATACGCAGTATTTT.

The chain employs TRBV5-1 and TRBJ2-6; TRBD1 matches at 7 bases. The germline V gene encodes CDR1 SGHRS and CDR2 YFSETQ. The CDR3 runs 18 residues. V lost 4 bases and J lost 0; bases outside the gene matches: 10. CDR3 DNA: TGCGCCAGCAGCCTCACCGGGACAGCTTACTCTGGGGCCAACGTCCTGACTTTC. Encoded protein: CASSLTGTAYSGANVLTF.

The V gene is TRBV21-1, the J gene TRBJ1-6. TRBV21-1 is given as a pseudogene. The CDR3 has 17 residues. CDR3 sequence (DNA): TGTGCCAGCAGCAAAGTGGGGGGAAGCTCCTATAATTCACCCCTCCACTTT. Translation: CASSKVGGSSYNSPLHF.

This clone is medium-sized by frequency. In DNA, the CDR3 is TGTGCCAGCAGTTTATCAGGGGTCCTCTCTGGAAACACCATATATTTT. The encoded protein is CASSLSGVLSGNTIYF. This chain connects TRBV6-5 to TRBJ1-3, with D perhaps matching TRBD1 (6 bases). CDR1 MNHEY and CDR2 SVGAGI come from the germline V gene. The CDR3 runs to 16 residues. V dropped 4 bases and J dropped 0 bases, with 13 bases sitting between them.

The chain couples TRBV28 to TRBJ1-5, with 9 nucleotides matching TRBD1. Per germline, CDR1 MDHEN and CDR2 SYDVKM. The CDR3 is 18 residues long. Losses at the gene ends were 2 bases for V and 4 bases for J; bases not matched to a gene: 12. The CDR3 sequence: CASSLGKRTGATNQPQHF. CDR3 DNA sequence: TGTGCCAGCAGTTTAGGGAAGAGGACAGGGGCTACTAATCAGCCCCAGCATTTT.

This chain connects TRBV19 to TRBJ1-6; possible D gene TRBD1, 6 bases. The CDR3 totals 17 residues. The germline gives CDR1 LNHDA, CDR2 SQIVND (reference sequence). Trimming took 8 bases from V and 7 from J, leaving 24 bases between them. The CDR3 region is CASHEALAGGQNSPLHF. The CDR3 coding sequence is TGTGCCAGTCACGAGGCCTTAGCGGGGGGCCAGAATTCACCCCTCCACTTT.

V gene TRBV6-5 combines with J gene TRBJ1-2, with D perhaps matching TRBD1 (6 bases). Looked up from germline, CDR1 is MNHEY and CDR2 is SVGAGI. V dropped 6 bases and J dropped 5 bases, with 13 bases sitting between them. This CDR3 region has 13 residues. The CDR3 sequence: CASRQTGGYGYTF. The CDR3 DNA is TGTGCCAGCAGGCAGACAGGCGGTTATGGCTACACCTTC.

The chain couples TRBV11-2 to TRBJ2-5; the D is unclear. Between the trimmed V and J ends, which lost 5 bases and 5 bases, there was a span of 15 bases. The CDR3 has 14 amino acids. Germline V gives CDR1 SGHAT, CDR2 FQNNGV. The chain's CDR3 is CASSPPGSPETQYF. CDR3 sequence (DNA): TGTGCCAGCAGCCCACCAGGCTCGCCGGAGACCCAGTACTTC.

V usage is TRBV6-6 and J usage is TRBJ1-2, with D perhaps TRBD1 (5 bases). The length of the CDR3 is 14 residues. Trimming removed 7 bases from V and 3 bases from J, with 15 bases in between. Per germline, CDR1 MNHNY and CDR2 SVGAGI (reference sequence). The CDR3 loop reads CASTLTGRDYGYTF. The CDR3, as DNA: TGTGCCAGCACCCTGACCGGCAGGGACTATGGCTACACCTTC.

The V gene is TRBV5-1, the J gene TRBJ1-2; D uncertain. Trimming removed 2 bases from V and 5 bases from J, with 7 bases in between. CDR1 is SGHRS and CDR2 is YFSETQ in the germline V gene. There are 12 residues in the CDR3. CDR3 region: CASSFADYGYTF. Here the CDR3 DNA reads TGCGCCAGCAGCTTTGCGGATTATGGCTACACCTTC.

This rearrangement joins TRBV19 to TRBJ2-3, with 16 bases identical to TRBD2. Losses at the gene ends were 5 bases for V and 2 bases for J; bases not matched to a gene: 7. Germline lookup yields CDR1 LNHDA and CDR2 SQIVND (reference sequence). The CDR3 sequence is 18 residues long. The CDR3 DNA is TGTGCCAGTAGTGTCCGGGGACTAGCGGGGGGGCCCACAGATACGCAGTATTTT. It is translated as CASSVRGLAGGPTDTQYF. The complete variable domain, with remaining parts taken from reference TRBV19 and TRBJ2-3, reads DGGITQSPKYLFRKEGQNVTLSCEQNLNHDAMYWYRQDPGQGLRLIYYSQIVNDFQKGDIAEGYSVSREKKESFPLTVTSAQKNPTAFYLCASSVRGLAGGPTDTQYFGPGTRLTVL.

V gene TRBV18 combines with J gene TRBJ2-4; D may be TRBD2 (6 bases). Trimming left V 3 bases short and J 0 bases short, with 18 bases between. This CDR3 has 18 amino acids. CDR1 and CDR2 (germline): KGHSH, LQKENI. CDR3 amino acids: CASSPVGGRGLAKNIQYF. CDR3 bases: TGTGCCAGCTCACCGGTTGGGGGACGGGGACTAGCCAAAAACATTCAGTACTTC.

V gene TRBV27 combines with J gene TRBJ1-6, with 12 bases that match TRBD1. The ends lost 3 bases at V and 7 bases at J; junction bases unmatched: 1. The CDR3 is 15 residues long. The V gene's germline CDR1 is MNHEY and CDR2 SMNVEV (reference sequence). CDR3: CASSLGTGGNSPLHF. CDR3 sequence (DNA): TGTGCCAGCAGTTTGGGGACAGGGGGCAATTCACCCCTCCACTTT.